The clone carrying this T cell receptor (beta chain) was detected only a few times. Its antigen remains unknown. Researchers set a sequencing depth target of 1 in 200,000 to 1 in 1 million T cells. Measured with immunoSEQ multiplex PCR; TCRdb has only the in-frame clones, and not every one. The repertoire holds approximately 190,000 clones, nearly 80% seen once, with 10% to 12% in the top ten. These data originate in a study of cytotoxic CD8 clonotypes in ibrutinib-treated CLL. Study results and caveats: Sustained-remission and progressing patients had unequal sampling times. Researchers report that baseline clonality outpaced age-matched healthy donors and tracked circulating CD8+ T-cell counts.

The sample was PBMCs, taken after 12 months of ibrutinib treatment. This TCR derives from a human donor with chronic lymphocytic leukemia.

CDR3 loop: CASSWGLNYGYTF. The CDR3, as DNA: TGTGCCAGCAGTTGGGGCTTAAACTATGGCTACACCTTC. The chain uses TRBV27 and TRBJ1-2; possible D gene TRBD1, 5 bases. The V gene's germline CDR1 is MNHEY and CDR2 SMNVEV (reference sequence). The CDR3 extends over 13 amino acids. The germline V and J ends were trimmed by 4 bases and 2 bases, with 8 bases remaining between them.